This paragraph reports one T cell receptor beta chain. Its antigen is still unknown. Method: immunoSEQ multiplex PCR; TCRdb's copy keeps in-frame clones and lacks some. The sample lists about 130,000 clones; 80% to 90% were seen once. These data come from a study of T cell responses to AZD1222 COVID-19 vaccine. Study results and limitations: Among vaccine-associated CD4 TCRs, coverage spanned spike, with dominance at 160-218 and 743-854. Clonal diversity was possibly underestimated, and the donors were mostly white British, with more females.

Material: peripheral blood, obtained on day 0 of AZD1222 vaccination. The receptor was isolated from an adult in good health.

The CDR3 sequence: CASSSKRGEETQYF. As DNA, the CDR3 is TGTGCCAGCAGTTCCAAAAGAGGGGAAGAGACCCAGTACTTC. The chain has TRBV7-9 and TRBJ2-5; possibly TRBD1 or TRBD2 for D (5 bases each). The CDR3 contains 14 residues. CDR1 and CDR2 from the germline V gene are SEHNR and FQNEAQ (reference sequence). Trimming took off 6 bases at V and 3 bases at J, with 14 bases between the two ends.